One T cell receptor (beta chain) is described in this entry. This CDR3 spans 12 amino acids. Germline values: CDR1 DFQATT, CDR2 SNEGSKA (reference sequence). V shed 0 bases and J shed 2 bases, with 5 bases lying between them. This entry comes from a study of T-cell reconstitution after alpha-beta-depleted transplantation in children. Unique molecular identifiers were used to barcode this TCRbeta library. A single record per CDR3 protein comes from TCRdb applying MiXCR to the PCR reads. The sample includes approximately 400,000 distinct CDR3 sequences, roughly 10% seen only once; the top ten take 4.5% to 6%.

V gene TRBV20-1 combines with J gene TRBJ2-7; no clear D gene. The source was PBMCs from the stem cell graft donor, collected from the stem cell graft. The source of this sequence is a human donor who donated a stem cell graft to a child with acute myeloid leukemia. The CDR3 DNA follows: TGCAGTGCTAGAGACGGAACCTACGAGCAGTACTTC. Protein product: CSARDGTYEQYF.